These T cell receptor beta chains were read from a single sample in a study of control samples from healthy donors and cancer patients. Clones were sequenced by immunoSEQ multiplex PCR, and TCRdb holds only the in-frame ones, with some missing. The table shows 120,000 or so clones, with about 90% occurring only once. Sequenced material: blood. Receptor source: a man aged 55 to 70 in good health. Each CDR3 is given with its conserved first and last residue. The order of the fields is clone size, J gene, D gene, CDR3 length, V gene, CDR3 protein, CDR3 DNA. A D gene is named only where the DNA matches it firmly. A clone size is listed for some rows: how often the clone was seen (once, few, many), or a class if it is expanded.

NA TRBJ2-7 NA 13 TRBV12-3/TRBV12-4 CASSFHGNYEQYF TGTGCCAGCAGTTTTCATGGGAACTACGAGCAGTACTTC
NA TRBJ2-7 NA 11 TRBV12-3/TRBV12-4 CASSGAYEQYF TGTGCCAGCAGTGGGGCCTACGAGCAGTACTTC
NA TRBJ1-3 NA 16 TRBV5-5 CASSLAGQLSGNTIYF TGTGCCAGCAGCTTGGCCGGACAGCTCTCTGGAAACACCATATATTTT
NA TRBJ1-2 NA 13 TRBV27 CASGDRLHYGYTF TGTGCCAGCGGAGACAGGTTGCACTATGGCTACACCTTC
NA TRBJ1-1 NA 13 TRBV9 CASSVVSGTEAFF TGTGCCAGCAGCGTAGTCTCTGGAACTGAAGCTTTCTTT
NA TRBJ1-3 NA 13 TRBV28 CASTPHAGNTIYF TGTGCCAGCACCCCTCATGCGGGAAACACCATATATTTT
few TRBJ2-5 TRBD2 16 TRBV5-1 CASSFSAGGLGETQYF TGCGCCAGCAGCTTTTCAGCGGGGGGGCTAGGAGAGACCCAGTACTTC
NA TRBJ1-2 NA 13 TRBV3-1/TRBV3-2 CASSQGTSYGYTF TGTGCCAGCAGCCAAGGGACATCCTATGGCTACACCTTC
NA TRBJ2-7 NA 13 TRBV18 CASSPNGETEQYF TGTGCCAGCTCACCAAATGGGGAAACCGAGCAGTACTTC
NA TRBJ1-1 NA 13 TRBV20-1 CSASRPVDTEAFF TGCAGTGCTAGTCGTCCGGTTGACACTGAAGCTTTCTTT
NA TRBJ2-3 NA 15 TRBV27 CASSLTQGLADTQYF TGTGCCAGCAGTTTAACACAGGGTCTAGCGGATACGCAGTATTTT
NA TRBJ1-2 TRBD1 13 TRBV27 CASSPGGGWGYTF TGTGCCAGCAGTCCAGGGGGCGGATGGGGCTACACCTTC
NA TRBJ2-3 TRBD2 15 TRBV5-1 CASSLTSGGVDTQYF TGCGCCAGCAGCTTGACTAGCGGGGGGGTCGATACGCAGTATTTT
NA TRBJ1-1 NA 14 TRBV7-8 CASSLGRVNTEAFF TGTGCCAGCAGCTTAGGCAGGGTGAACACTGAAGCTTTCTTT
NA TRBJ2-1 NA 17 TRBV4-1 CASSQDRSSERYNEQFF TGCGCCAGCAGCCAAGACAGGAGTAGCGAGCGATACAATGAGCAGTTCTTC
once TRBJ2-1 TRBD2 19 TRBV11-3 CASTLRTSGGHWTGNEQFF TGTGCCAGCACCCTGAGGACTAGCGGGGGGCATTGGACGGGCAATGAGCAGTTCTTC
NA TRBJ2-7 TRBD2 14 TRBV7-2 CASSLASGGAEQYF TGTGCCAGCAGCCTTGCTAGCGGGGGGGCCGAGCAGTACTTC
NA TRBJ2-7 TRBD1 15 TRBV13 CASSLGGQGNYEQYF TGTGCCAGCAGCTTAGGGGGACAGGGTAACTACGAGCAGTACTTC
NA TRBJ2-2 NA 12 TRBV12-3/TRBV12-4 CASGRQIGELFF TGTGCCAGCGGTAGACAAATCGGGGAGCTGTTTTTT
NA TRBJ1-5 NA 15 TRBV27 CASRGGGYSNQPQHF TGTGCCAGCAGGGGAGGGGGTTATAGCAATCAGCCCCAGCATTTT
once TRBJ1-1 NA 14 TRBV2 CASSPPIIGGDAFF TGTGCCAGCAGCCCGCCTATCATAGGGGGTGACGCTTTCTTT
NA TRBJ1-1 NA 14 TRBV13 CASSLDRLNTEAFF TGTGCCAGCAGCTTAGACAGGCTGAACACTGAAGCTTTCTTT
NA TRBJ2-7 TRBD1 16 TRBV7-9 CASSPYRTGGTYEQYF TGTGCCAGCAGCCCCTATCGGACAGGGGGCACGTACGAGCAGTACTTC
NA TRBJ1-1 NA 13 TRBV5-5 CASSFGRNTEAFF TGTGCCAGCAGCTTTGGCCGGAACACTGAAGCTTTCTTT
NA TRBJ1-5 NA 13 TRBV7-9 CASSPLDNQPQHF TGTGCCAGCAGCCCTCTAGACAATCAGCCCCAGCATTTT
NA TRBJ1-2 TRBD1 14 TRBV28 CASVAGGQYYGYTF TGTGCCAGCGTAGCAGGGGGGCAATACTATGGCTACACCTTC
NA TRBJ2-1 NA 16 TRBV7-8 CASSFYGGPDQDEQFF TGTGCCAGCAGCTTTTACGGGGGTCCTGATCAGGATGAGCAGTTCTTC
NA TRBJ2-7 NA 14 TRBV5-4 CASSSKQQGDEQYF TGTGCCAGCAGCTCAAAGCAGCAGGGAGACGAGCAGTACTTC
NA TRBJ2-5 NA 11 TRBV28 CASSLLETQYF TGTGCCAGCAGTTTATTGGAGACCCAGTACTTC
NA TRBJ2-6 NA 16 TRBV5-1 CASSLLTVSGANVLTF TGCGCCAGCAGCTTGCTGACAGTCTCTGGGGCCAACGTCCTGACTTTC
NA TRBJ2-3 NA 19 TRBV27 CASSPRAQKVAGSTDTQYF TGTGCCAGCAGTCCTCGCGCCCAAAAGGTGGCGGGGAGCACAGATACGCAGTATTTT
NA TRBJ1-3 TRBD1 16 TRBV2 CASSTGGRSLGNTIYF TGTGCCAGCAGCACAGGGGGCCGAAGCCTTGGAAACACCATATATTTT
NA TRBJ2-5 TRBD2 16 TRBV4-2 CASSLGLTPYQETQYF TGTGCCAGCAGCCTGGGACTAACGCCGTACCAAGAGACCCAGTACTTC
NA TRBJ1-2 NA 13 TRBV12-3/TRBV12-4 CASSTSAGRGYTF NA
NA TRBJ2-2 NA 15 TRBV6-5 CASSPIGQNTGELFF TGTGCCAGCAGTCCCATCGGGCAGAACACCGGGGAGCTGTTTTTT
NA TRBJ2-3 TRBD2 15 TRBV9 CASSVLSSGANTQYF TGTGCCAGCAGCGTATTATCTAGCGGGGCAAATACGCAGTATTTT
NA TRBJ2-5 NA 11 TRBV9 CASAVGETQYF TGTGCCAGCGCCGTGGGAGAGACCCAGTACTTC
few TRBJ1-5 NA 16 TRBV6-1 CASSEVWGGRDQPQHF TGTGCCAGCAGTGAAGTGTGGGGGGGACGAGATCAGCCCCAGCATTTT
NA TRBJ2-1 NA 14 TRBV30 CAWSGGPPDNEQFF TGTGCCTGGAGTGGGGGACCCCCCGACAATGAGCAGTTCTTC
NA TRBJ2-5 NA 15 TRBV5-1 CASSFGQTVGETQYF TGCGCCAGCAGCTTCGGACAGACTGTTGGGGAGACCCAGTACTTC
NA TRBJ2-5 TRBD1 16 TRBV10-3 CAISEGQGQGQETQYF TGTGCCATCAGTGAAGGGCAGGGACAGGGCCAAGAGACCCAGTACTTC
NA TRBJ2-7 NA 14 TRBV7-2 CASSLTRSEFEQYF TGTGCCAGCAGCTTAACTAGGTCAGAGTTCGAGCAGTACTTC
once TRBJ1-2 NA 12 TRBV28 CASSLFNYGYTF TGTGCCAGCAGTTTATTCAACTATGGCTACACCTTC
NA TRBJ2-1 NA 13 TRBV24-1 CATEGGHFNEQFF TGTGCTACTGAGGGGGGGCATTTCAATGAGCAGTTCTTC
NA TRBJ1-5 TRBD1 15 TRBV11-2 CASSLTGDSNQPQHF TGTGCCAGCAGCCTGACAGGGGATAGCAATCAGCCCCAGCATTTT
few TRBJ2-7 TRBD1 16 TRBV28 CASSFPPGQGAYEQYF TGTGCCAGCAGTTTCCCTCCGGGACAGGGTGCCTACGAGCAGTACTTC
NA TRBJ1-2 NA 13 TRBV28 CASSSTSGDGYTF TGTGCCAGCAGTTCGACTAGTGGTGATGGCTACACCTTC
NA TRBJ1-4 NA 12 TRBV9 CASSDRNEKLFF TGTGCCAGCAGCGACCGGAATGAAAAACTGTTTTTT
few TRBJ2-7 NA 14 TRBV28 CASSSQPQGYEQYF TGTGCCAGCAGTTCCCAGCCACAGGGTTACGAGCAGTACTTC
NA TRBJ1-3 NA 15 TRBV11-2 CASSLDGALGNTIYF TGTGCCAGCAGCTTAGACGGGGCGCTTGGAAACACCATATATTTT
NA TRBJ2-7 NA 15 TRBV6-5 CASRSLGVVYYEQYF TGTGCCAGCAGATCCCTCGGGGTCGTATACTACGAGCAGTACTTC
NA TRBJ1-1 NA 14 TRBV28 CASSLYSGNTEAFF TGTGCCAGCAGTTTATATTCAGGAAACACTGAAGCTTTCTTT
NA TRBJ2-3 TRBD1 17 TRBV28 CASREPFGTGEADTQYF TGTGCCAGCAGGGAACCATTTGGGACAGGGGAAGCAGATACGCAGTATTTT
NA TRBJ1-3 NA 12 TRBV12-3/TRBV12-4 CASSGGGNTIYF TGTGCCAGCAGCGGAGGAGGAAACACCATATATTTT
NA TRBJ1-1 NA 12 TRBV19 CASSTGYTEAFF TGTGCCAGTAGTACGGGGTACACTGAAGCTTTCTTT
NA TRBJ2-7 TRBD1 16 TRBV27 CASSLGQGAGVTEQYF TGTGCCAGCAGTTTGGGACAGGGGGCGGGGGTAACCGAGCAGTACTTC
NA TRBJ2-1 TRBD1 15 TRBV11-3 CASSLGGQEYNEQFF TGTGCCAGCAGCTTAGGGGGACAGGAGTACAATGAGCAGTTCTTC